Listed below are T cell receptor beta chains from one sample, sequenced in a study of blood T cells in healthy people across ages. TCRdb recomputed calls from the 5' RACE reads with MiXCR, one row per CDR3 protein. This table has fewer than 750,000 distinct CDR3 sequences, approximately 52% appearing once. Sequencing used blood. The receptors shown here come from a woman of 80 years or more in good health. Each CDR3 is given with its conserved first and last residue. The order of the fields is clone size, D gene, J gene, V gene, CDR3 protein, CDR3 DNA. D genes are given only for firm matches. Clone size is stated in some rows and not others, as once, few, many or a class when expanded.

abundance: many; d_gene: TRBD2; j_gene: TRBJ2-1; v_gene: TRBV5-1; CDR3aa: CASSLGGLDGREGKFF; CDR3nt: TGCGCCAGCAGCTTGGGAGGTCTCGACGGTCGGGAGGGGAAGTTCTTC
abundance: few; d_gene: NA; j_gene: TRBJ1-1; v_gene: TRBV5-1; CDR3aa: CASSQQGAWDTEAFF; CDR3nt: TGCGCCAGCAGCCAACAGGGTGCTTGGGACACTGAAGCTTTCTTT
abundance: NA; d_gene: NA; j_gene: TRBJ2-3; v_gene: TRBV20-1; CDR3aa: CSARRGRGLLGADTQYF; CDR3nt: TGCAGTGCTAGAAGAGGACGGGGCCTACTTGGCGCAGATACGCAGTATTTT
abundance: NA; d_gene: TRBD1; j_gene: TRBJ1-3; v_gene: TRBV12-3/TRBV12-4; CDR3aa: CASSSQGAGNTIYF; CDR3nt: TGTGCCAGCAGTTCACAGGGGGCAGGAAACACCATATATTTT
abundance: many; d_gene: TRBD1; j_gene: TRBJ1-2; v_gene: TRBV10-3; CDR3aa: CAIRGDRAAYGYTF; CDR3nt: TGTGCCATCAGGGGGGACAGGGCCGCCTATGGCTACACCTTC
abundance: NA; d_gene: NA; j_gene: TRBJ2-3; v_gene: TRBV27; CDR3aa: CASNYLGAGDTQYF; CDR3nt: TGTGCCAGCAACTACTTGGGGGCTGGAGATACGCAGTATTTT
abundance: few; d_gene: NA; j_gene: TRBJ1-1; v_gene: TRBV4-1; CDR3aa: CASSQVDMGFISNTEAFF; CDR3nt: TGCGCCAGCAGCCAAGTGGACATGGGCTTCATAAGTAACACTGAAGCTTTCTTT
abundance: NA; d_gene: NA; j_gene: TRBJ2-7; v_gene: TRBV11-2; CDR3aa: CASSLGGHQSYEQYF; CDR3nt: TGTGCCAGCAGCTTAGGGGGACACCAATCCTACGAGCAGTACTTC
abundance: NA; d_gene: NA; j_gene: TRBJ2-3; v_gene: TRBV7-9; CDR3aa: CASSLTATTTDTQYF; CDR3nt: TGTGCCAGCAGCTTAACTGCGACAACCACAGATACGCAGTATTTT
abundance: NA; d_gene: NA; j_gene: TRBJ2-1; v_gene: TRBV28; CDR3aa: CASSSPGLGGDEQFF; CDR3nt: TGTGCCAGCAGTTCCCCGGGACTAGGGGGCGATGAGCAGTTCTTC
abundance: NA; d_gene: TRBD1; j_gene: TRBJ2-3; v_gene: TRBV9; CDR3aa: CASSVELLGEGAADTQYF; CDR3nt: TGTGCCAGCAGCGTAGAACTCCTTGGCGAGGGGGCCGCAGATACGCAGTATTTT
abundance: NA; d_gene: NA; j_gene: TRBJ1-1; v_gene: TRBV28; CDR3aa: CASSRQTGTEAFF; CDR3nt: TGTGCCAGCAGTCGCCAGACGGGAACTGAAGCTTTCTTT
abundance: many; d_gene: TRBD2; j_gene: TRBJ2-7; v_gene: TRBV7-2; CDR3aa: CASSRTSGNYEQYF; CDR3nt: TGTGCCAGCAGCCGGACTAGCGGGAACTACGAGCAGTACTTC
abundance: NA; d_gene: TRBD2; j_gene: TRBJ2-1; v_gene: TRBV25-1; CDR3aa: CASSDVGTKDYNEQFF; CDR3nt: TGTGCCAGCAGTGACGTAGGGACTAAAGACTACAATGAGCAGTTCTTC
abundance: NA; d_gene: NA; j_gene: TRBJ1-1; v_gene: TRBV7-9; CDR3aa: CASSVTLNTEAFF; CDR3nt: TGTGCCAGCAGCGTGACATTGAACACTGAAGCTTTCTTT
abundance: many; d_gene: NA; j_gene: TRBJ2-3; v_gene: TRBV10-3; CDR3aa: CAAWSGSDTQYF; CDR3nt: TGTGCCGCCTGGAGCGGGTCAGATACGCAGTATTTT
abundance: many; d_gene: NA; j_gene: TRBJ1-6; v_gene: TRBV21-1; CDR3aa: CASSKGQSSYNSPLHF; CDR3nt: TGTGCCAGCAGCAAAGGACAGAGCTCCTATAATTCACCCCTCCACTTT
abundance: NA; d_gene: NA; j_gene: TRBJ2-5; v_gene: TRBV28; CDR3aa: CASSWEDSLSNEQYF; CDR3nt: TGTGCCAGCAGTTGGGAAGATTCACTATCCAATGAGCAGTACTTC
abundance: few; d_gene: TRBD2; j_gene: TRBJ2-2; v_gene: TRBV5-1; CDR3aa: CASSPPGLQNTGELFF; CDR3nt: TGCGCCAGCAGCCCCCCGGGACTACAGAACACCGGGGAGCTGTTTTTT
abundance: NA; d_gene: TRBD1; j_gene: TRBJ2-1; v_gene: TRBV12-3/TRBV12-4; CDR3aa: CASRPIPGQVYNEQFF; CDR3nt: TGTGCCAGCAGGCCGATTCCGGGACAGGTATACAATGAGCAGTTCTTC
abundance: many; d_gene: NA; j_gene: TRBJ1-4; v_gene: TRBV10-3; CDR3aa: CAIGADHNEKLFF; CDR3nt: TGTGCCATCGGGGCGGACCATAATGAAAAACTGTTTTTT
abundance: many; d_gene: TRBD1; j_gene: TRBJ2-3; v_gene: TRBV7-9; CDR3aa: CASSAGQGRNTQYF; CDR3nt: TGTGCCAGCAGCGCGGGACAGGGGAGGAATACGCAGTATTTT
abundance: NA; d_gene: TRBD1; j_gene: TRBJ2-1; v_gene: TRBV14; CDR3aa: CASSQVGTGYNEQFF; CDR3nt: TGTGCCAGCAGCCAAGTAGGGACAGGGTACAATGAGCAGTTCTTC
abundance: once; d_gene: TRBD1; j_gene: TRBJ1-1; v_gene: TRBV20-1; CDR3aa: CSAPLLTGGVTEAFF; CDR3nt: TGCAGTGCTCCGCTTTTGACAGGGGGCGTAACTGAAGCTTTCTTT
abundance: many; d_gene: NA; j_gene: TRBJ2-7; v_gene: TRBV5-1; CDR3aa: CASSSGENYEQYF; CDR3nt: TGCGCCAGCAGCTCCGGGGAGAACTACGAGCAGTACTTC
abundance: few; d_gene: TRBD1; j_gene: TRBJ1-1; v_gene: TRBV27; CDR3aa: CASSPDRGSTEAFF; CDR3nt: TGTGCCAGCAGTCCAGACAGGGGTAGCACTGAAGCTTTCTTT
abundance: many; d_gene: NA; j_gene: TRBJ2-7; v_gene: TRBV28; CDR3aa: CASNVQASGEQYF; CDR3nt: TGTGCCAGCAACGTACAGGCCTCAGGCGAGCAGTACTTC
abundance: NA; d_gene: TRBD2; j_gene: TRBJ2-4; v_gene: TRBV15; CDR3aa: CATSRDDSGGRDIQYF; CDR3nt: TGTGCCACCAGCAGAGATGACAGCGGGGGGAGGGACATTCAGTACTTC
abundance: many; d_gene: NA; j_gene: TRBJ2-5; v_gene: TRBV27; CDR3aa: CASSLSRSKGQETQYF; CDR3nt: TGTGCCAGCAGTTTATCGAGGAGTAAGGGCCAAGAGACCCAGTACTTC
abundance: few; d_gene: TRBD2; j_gene: TRBJ2-7; v_gene: TRBV27; CDR3aa: CASSLWWAGAGNEQYF; CDR3nt: TGTGCCAGCAGTTTATGGTGGGCGGGAGCAGGCAACGAGCAGTACTTC
abundance: NA; d_gene: NA; j_gene: TRBJ2-7; v_gene: TRBV25-1; CDR3aa: CASAAYHEQYF; CDR3nt: TGTGCCAGCGCAGCTTACCACGAGCAGTACTTC
abundance: NA; d_gene: TRBD1; j_gene: TRBJ2-3; v_gene: TRBV20-1; CDR3aa: CSASRGTDTRYF; CDR3nt: TGCAGTGCTTCCAGGGGGACAGATACGCGGTATTTT
abundance: NA; d_gene: NA; j_gene: TRBJ2-7; v_gene: TRBV21-1; CDR3aa: CASSKGRSSYEQYF; CDR3nt: TGTGCCAGCAGCAAGGGAAGAAGCTCCTACGAGCAGTACTTC
abundance: NA; d_gene: TRBD1; j_gene: TRBJ1-2; v_gene: TRBV12-3/TRBV12-4; CDR3aa: CAIRPTGGGYTF; CDR3nt: TGTGCCATCAGACCGACAGGGGGCGGCTACACCTTC
abundance: NA; d_gene: NA; j_gene: TRBJ2-4; v_gene: TRBV4-3; CDR3aa: CASSPSRTNIQYF; CDR3nt: TGCGCCAGCAGCCCCTCCCGGACAAACATTCAGTACTTC
abundance: few; d_gene: NA; j_gene: TRBJ2-3; v_gene: TRBV12-3/TRBV12-4; CDR3aa: CASSLVGGATDTQYF; CDR3nt: TGTGCCAGCAGTTTAGTGGGGGGAGCCACAGATACGCAGTATTTT
abundance: many; d_gene: NA; j_gene: TRBJ2-3; v_gene: TRBV5-1; CDR3aa: CASSSPQGIGTDTQYF; CDR3nt: TGCGCCAGCAGCTCCCCTCAGGGTATCGGCACAGATACGCAGTATTTT
abundance: NA; d_gene: NA; j_gene: TRBJ2-1; v_gene: TRBV15; CDR3aa: CATSRDGVSSYNEQFF; CDR3nt: TGTGCCACCAGCAGAGATGGGGTAAGCTCCTACAATGAGCAGTTCTTC
abundance: NA; d_gene: TRBD2; j_gene: TRBJ2-7; v_gene: TRBV7-2; CDR3aa: CASSRGRTSGSPYEQYF; CDR3nt: TGTGCCAGCAGTCGCGGGCGGACTAGCGGGAGCCCGTACGAGCAGTACTTC
abundance: once; d_gene: TRBD1; j_gene: TRBJ2-1; v_gene: TRBV6-5; CDR3aa: CASSYGQVGDERFF; CDR3nt: TGCGCCAGCAGTTATGGACAGGTGGGGGATGAGCGGTTCTTC
abundance: NA; d_gene: NA; j_gene: TRBJ1-1; v_gene: TRBV12-2; CDR3aa: CASRSAGHRGLIPNTEAFF; CDR3nt: TGTGCAAGTCGCTCAGCCGGGCACAGGGGGCTAATTCCGAACACTGAAGCTTTCTTT
abundance: many; d_gene: TRBD1; j_gene: TRBJ1-5; v_gene: TRBV6-6; CDR3aa: CASSYGQGRYSNQPQHF; CDR3nt: TGTGCCAGCAGTTACGGACAGGGCCGTTATAGCAATCAGCCCCAGCATTTT
abundance: NA; d_gene: NA; j_gene: TRBJ2-5; v_gene: TRBV2; CDR3aa: CASRSQAGYQETQYF; CDR3nt: TGTGCCAGCCGATCTCAGGCGGGGTACCAAGAGACCCAGTACTTC
abundance: NA; d_gene: NA; j_gene: TRBJ2-5; v_gene: TRBV12-5; CDR3aa: CASALGGIVETQYF; CDR3nt: TGTGCTAGTGCCCTGGGGGGTATTGTAGAGACCCAGTACTTC
abundance: few; d_gene: TRBD1; j_gene: TRBJ2-1; v_gene: TRBV12-3/TRBV12-4; CDR3aa: CASRTGTGNNEQFF; CDR3nt: TGTGCCAGCAGAACCGGGACAGGTAACAATGAGCAGTTCTTC
abundance: NA; d_gene: NA; j_gene: TRBJ2-7; v_gene: TRBV6-2/TRBV6-3; CDR3aa: CASSSLTSFGDEQYF; CDR3nt: TGTGCCAGCAGCTCCCTCACTAGTTTTGGCGACGAGCAGTACTTC
abundance: NA; d_gene: TRBD2; j_gene: TRBJ2-2; v_gene: TRBV5-1; CDR3aa: CASSLEGGRNTGELFF; CDR3nt: TGCGCCAGCAGCTTGGAGGGCGGGAGGAACACCGGGGAGCTGTTTTTT
abundance: many; d_gene: TRBD2; j_gene: TRBJ2-3; v_gene: TRBV9; CDR3aa: CASSVGNSGVADTQYF; CDR3nt: TGTGCCAGCAGCGTAGGGAATAGCGGGGTGGCGGATACGCAGTATTTT
abundance: many; d_gene: NA; j_gene: TRBJ2-7; v_gene: TRBV7-3; CDR3aa: CASSLADSYEQYF; CDR3nt: TGTGCCAGCAGCTTAGCAGACTCCTACGAGCAGTACTTC
abundance: few; d_gene: NA; j_gene: TRBJ2-2; v_gene: TRBV29-1; CDR3aa: CSVEVGANTGELFF; CDR3nt: TGCAGCGTTGAAGTGGGCGCGAACACCGGGGAGCTGTTTTTT